What follows are 21 T cell receptor beta chains derived from one specimen sequenced in a study of regulatory T cells in long-lasting Graves disease. According to the study, TCR beta libraries were built with iRepertoire HTBI primers and CDR3-region Arm-PCR. Each CDR3 protein is one row after TCRdb ran MiXCR on the multiplex PCR reads. The sample lists hundreds of thousands of distinct CDR3 sequences, around a fifth seen once, with 6.5% to 9% in the top ten. Regarding time point: persistent/refractory GD, antithyroid drugs over 5 years with positive TRAb. Researchers made the TCR library from RNA that was extracted from PBMCs. The sample here was peripheral blood mononuclear cells (PBMCs), taken when the disease was refractory, from a patient treated with antithyroid drugs. These receptors originate from a female donor with Graves disease.

This clonotype was seen more than once but under ten times. The gene calls are TRBV7-9 and TRBJ1-4; 9 bases line up with TRBD1. The junction had 9 bases not matched to a gene; V was cut back by 5 bases and J by 8 bases. Per the germline V gene, CDR1 is SEHNR and CDR2 is FQNEAQ (reference sequence). This CDR3 contains 15 residues. The CDR3 sequence is CASSLWTGVEEKLFF. CDR3 DNA sequence: TGTGCCAGCAGCCTCTGGACAGGGGTGGAGGAAAAACTGTTTTTT.

At least ten counts were recorded for this clonotype. The chain links TRBV6-1 to TRBJ1-3; no firm D call. CDR3 size: 15 residues. Germline CDR1 and CDR2: MNHNS and SASEGT. The V end lost 5 bases, the J end lost 0 bases, and 11 bases lay between the germline ends. The CDR3 sequence: CASSKDVASGNTIYF. CDR3 DNA: TGTGCCAGCAGTAAGGACGTTGCCTCTGGAAACACCATATATTTT.

This clonotype was seen once. J is TRBJ2-1 and V is TRBV27, with TRBD2 matching over 8 bases. Germline V CDR1 and CDR2: MNHEY, SMNVEV (reference sequence). The CDR3 loop spans 14 amino acids. Trimming removed 6 bases from V and 7 bases from J; junction bases left unmatched: 8. CDR3 sequence (DNA): TGTGCCAGCAGCCAAAGCGGGAGTCATAATGAGCAGTTCTTC. The encoded protein is CASSQSGSHNEQFF.

The sample holds a few counts of this clonotype. The chain employs TRBV27 and TRBJ1-6; D uncertain. Per germline, CDR1 MNHEY and CDR2 SMNVEV (reference sequence). The V end lost 2 bases, the J end lost 8 bases, and 13 bases lay between the germline ends. The CDR3 consists of 15 residues. CDR3 bases: TGTGCCAGCAGTTTAGGCGGCCCAAAGGATTCACCCCTCCACTTT. It yields the protein CASSLGGPKDSPLHF.

This clonotype was found many times. This chain uses TRBV2 with TRBJ1-1; D remains ambiguous. The length of the CDR3 is 14 residues. Germline V lookup: CDR1 SNHLY, CDR2 FYNNEI. Between the trimmed V and J ends, which lost 1 base and 6 bases, there was a span of 12 bases. The CDR3 loop is CASSEGHGGAEAFF. Here the CDR3 DNA reads TGTGCCAGCAGTGAAGGACACGGCGGGGCTGAAGCTTTCTTT.

This clonotype was picked up many times. The chain employs TRBV28 and TRBJ2-4, with D possibly being TRBD2 (5 bases). Per the germline V gene, CDR1 is MDHEN and CDR2 is SYDVKM. This CDR3 is 17 amino acids long. The V end lost 3 bases, the J end lost 0 bases, and 15 bases lay between the germline ends. CDR3 in DNA: TGTGCCAGCAGTTTTGGTACCGGGGATATAGCCAAAAACATTCAGTACTTC. Translating it yields CASSFGTGDIAKNIQYF.

This clonotype was seen only a few times. The chain recombines TRBV7-2 with TRBJ1-3; 7 bases map to TRBD1. The germline V gene has CDR1 SGHTA and CDR2 FQGNSA. Trimming took 5 bases from V and 3 from J; bases not matched to a gene: 7. The CDR3 covers 15 residues. CDR3 nucleotide sequence: TGTGCCAGCAGCGCCGTCGGGACAGTTGGAAACACCATATATTTT. It translates to CASSAVGTVGNTIYF.

The V gene is TRBV5-8, the J gene TRBJ1-1, with a weak D call TRBD1 (5 bases). The germline CDR1 and CDR2 sequences are SGHTS and YDEGEE. Trimming removed 0 bases from V and 5 bases from J, with 14 bases in between. This CDR3 is 15 amino acids long. The CDR3 is CASSLGRGRVTEAFF. The CDR3 bases are TGTGCCAGCAGCTTGGGGCGGGGGAGAGTGACTGAAGCTTTCTTT.

This clonotype was seen repeatedly, ten times or more. The V call is TRBV28, the J call TRBJ1-4; perhaps TRBD1 as D (6 bases). Per germline, CDR1 MDHEN and CDR2 SYDVKM. V lost 1 base and J lost 5, with 8 bases in between. This CDR3 has 14 residues. CDR3 DNA sequence: TGTGCCAGCAGTTTATCTCAGGGGAATGAAAAACTGTTTTTT. Its protein product is CASSLSQGNEKLFF.

At least ten counts were recorded for this clonotype. The rearrangement links TRBV6-1 to TRBJ1-2, with TRBD1 identical over 8 bases. J was trimmed by 2 bases and V by 6 bases; bases with no gene match: 2. The V gene's germline CDR1 is MNHNS and CDR2 SASEGT. The CDR3 length is 13 residues. This chain's CDR3 is CASRGQANYGYTF. DNA of the CDR3: TGTGCCAGCAGGGGACAGGCGAACTATGGCTACACCTTC.

This clonotype came up a few times. Compared with germline, one end of the junction differs, possibly owing to a read error. This chain uses TRBV28 with TRBJ1-1; D gene unclear. The CDR3 has 14 residues. From germline, CDR1 is MDHEN and CDR2 SYDVKM. This CDR3 is CASGLAPMNTEAFF. CDR3 nucleotides: TGTGCCAGCGGTTTAGCGCCCATGAACACTGAAGCTTTCTTT.

This clonotype has at least ten counts. The rearrangement uses TRBV7-2 and TRBJ1-1, with TRBD1 matching over 8 bases. Germline trimming cut 5 bases from V and 10 bases from J; bases unmatched to any gene: 9. The germline gives CDR1 SGHTA, CDR2 FQGNSA. CDR3 length: 13 amino acids. CDR3 DNA sequence: TGTGCCAGCAGCCAAGGGACAGGTCTTAGAGCTTTCTTT. This translates into CASSQGTGLRAFF.

The sample holds many counts of this clonotype. This sequence joins TRBV24-1 and TRBJ2-5; D is undetermined. The CDR3 runs 15 residues. CDR1 is KGHDR, CDR2 SFDVKD, per germline. V lost 3 bases to trimming and J lost 4 bases, with 14 bases between them. Written as DNA, the CDR3 is TGTGCCACCAGTGATCCGGCTCTAGGGCGAGAGACCCAGTACTTC. Its translation is CATSDPALGRETQYF.

The rearrangement uses TRBV6-2 or TRBV6-3 and TRBJ1-6, with TRBD1 matching over 9 bases. The CDR3 spans 17 residues. The germline gives CDR1 MNHEY, CDR2 SVGEGT. V gave up 6 bases and J gave up 0 bases; unmatched junction bases: 6. CDR3 protein: CASSPGQGNSYNSPLHF. The CDR3 DNA reads TGTGCCAGCAGCCCGGGACAGGGAAACTCCTATAATTCACCCCTCCACTTT.

The chain has TRBV29-1 and TRBJ1-1, with 11 bases identical to TRBD1. The CDR3 is 14 amino acids. V dropped 6 bases and J dropped 5; count of bases not matched to a gene: 8. Germline values: CDR1 SQVTM, CDR2 ANQGSEA. The CDR3, as DNA: TGCAGCGTCAGGACAGGGGGCGTGGATACTGAAGCTTTCTTT. The encoded protein is CSVRTGGVDTEAFF.

The chain is built from TRBV7-4 and TRBJ2-7; TRBD1 is a possible D gene (5 bases). The CDR3 contains 15 residues. CDR1 is SGHVT and CDR2 is SQSDAQ in the germline V gene. V lost 1 base and J lost 1, with 11 bases in between. The CDR3 here is CASSLVGLVSYEQYF. The CDR3 bases are TGTGCCAGCAGCTTAGTGGGGCTAGTATCCTACGAGCAGTACTTC.

Remarks on this clonotype: This may arise from a read error, as a much more abundant clone is one base away. This chain's CDR3 is CASRAGASGSPYEQYF. In DNA form, the CDR3 reads TGTGCCAGCAGAGCCGGGGCTAGCGGGTCTCCCTACGAGCAGTACTTC. V is TRBV12-3 or TRBV12-4 and J is TRBJ2-7; 8 bases align to TRBD2. Germline trimming cut 6 bases from V and 2 bases from J; bases unmatched to any gene: 12. CDR3 size: 16 residues.

This clonotype has ten or more counts. The chain joins TRBV12-3 or TRBV12-4 to TRBJ2-2; D possibly matches TRBD1 or TRBD2 (5 bases each). The V end was cut by 6 bases, the J end by 7 bases, with 24 bases between. The CDR3 consists of 17 residues. The CDR3 reads CASRQGEGLFKVGELFF. In nucleotides, the CDR3 is TGTGCCAGCAGGCAGGGAGAGGGGTTATTTAAGGTCGGGGAGCTGTTTTTT.

This clonotype was recorded many times. CDR3 nucleotides: TGCAGCGTTGAGGTCACCTACGAGCAGTACTTC. Protein: CSVEVTYEQYF. The rearrangement joins TRBV29-1 to TRBJ2-7; D is ambiguous. The ends were cut back, 3 bases at V and 2 bases at J, with 5 bases in the middle. CDR3 length equals 11 residues. Germline V gene lookup returns CDR1 SQVTM and CDR2 ANQGSEA.

Ten or more counts support this clonotype. The rearrangement uses TRBV12-3 or TRBV12-4 and TRBJ2-7; 7 bases are a match to TRBD2. CDR3 length: 15 amino acids. With 0 bases clipped from V and 3 bases from J, the junction kept 5 bases outside the gene matches. The DNA of the CDR3 is TGTGCCAGCAGTTTAGCGGGAGGGTCCGTCTACGAGCAGTACTTC. This sequence encodes CASSLAGGSVYEQYF.

This clonotype came up many times. V gene TRBV15 combines with J gene TRBJ1-5, with D unclear. Trimming removed 2 bases at V and 5 bases at J, with 7 bases between. The germline CDR1 and CDR2 sequences are LNHNV and YYDKDF (reference sequence). The CDR3 totals 13 residues. CDR3 amino acids: CATSRSEDQPQHF. CDR3 nucleotides: TGTGCCACCAGCAGATCTGAGGATCAGCCCCAGCATTTT.